This T cell receptor (beta chain) is drawn from a study of T cell changes during pregnancy in multiple sclerosis. This clone was counted a single time. This CDR3 region has 15 residues. CDR1 and CDR2 (germline): SGHRS, YFSETQ. V lost 4 bases, J lost 0 bases, and 10 bases lay in between. Sequencing was performed with immunoSEQ multiplex PCR; in TCRdb, only in-frame clones are kept and a portion is missing. This table holds approximately 60,000 clones, about 91% found once. The chain recombines TRBV5-1 with TRBJ1-4; weak D call: TRBD1 (5 bases). This material consisted of CD4+ T cells from peripheral blood mononuclear cells, taken in the second trimester of pregnancy. The clonotype comes from a female donor with multiple sclerosis, enrolled in a pregnancy study. The CDR3 DNA reads TGCGCCAGCAGCCGAGACAGCACAACTAATGAAAAACTGTTTTTT. Translated, it gives CASSRDSTTNEKLFF.